This T cell receptor beta chain comes out of a study of identical twins. cDNA molecules carried unique molecular identifiers, and template switching added a universal primer site. TCRdb fed the 5' RACE reads into MiXCR, producing one record per CDR3 protein. The table lists hundreds of thousands of distinct CDR3 sequences, roughly 7% of them singletons. This clonotype has a handful of counts. The antigen remains undetermined. Study findings and constraints: There was an excess of low generation probability in the out-of-frame alpha sequences that twins shared.

These data were also filed under a second study, of yellow fever vaccine responses in identical twins. That investigation notes: Each twin's T cell response to the vaccine was reported to look partly convergent and partly personalized.

The clonotype originates from a young woman in good health. The sequenced material came from memory (CD45RO+) T cells sorted from blood.

Written as DNA, the CDR3 is TGTGCCAGCAGGGGGGCTAGCGGGGGGTTCAACGAGCAGTTCTTC. Protein: CASRGASGGFNEQFF. J is TRBJ2-1 and V is TRBV7-6; 11 nucleotides line up with TRBD2. V lost 6 bases to trimming and J lost 10 bases; unmatched junction nucleotides: 11. The length of the CDR3 is 15 residues. Germline V gene data show CDR1 as SGHVS and CDR2 as FNYEAQ.